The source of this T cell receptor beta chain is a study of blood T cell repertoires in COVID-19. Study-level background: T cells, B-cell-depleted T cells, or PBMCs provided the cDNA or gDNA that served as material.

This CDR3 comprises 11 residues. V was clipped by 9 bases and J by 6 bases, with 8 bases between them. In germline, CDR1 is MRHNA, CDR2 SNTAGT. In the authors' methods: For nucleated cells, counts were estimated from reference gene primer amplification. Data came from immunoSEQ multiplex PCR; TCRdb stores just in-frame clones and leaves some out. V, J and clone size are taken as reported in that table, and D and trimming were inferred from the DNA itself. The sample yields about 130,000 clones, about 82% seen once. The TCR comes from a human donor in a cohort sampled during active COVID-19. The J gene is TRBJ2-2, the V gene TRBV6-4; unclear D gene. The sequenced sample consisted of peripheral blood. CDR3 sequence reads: CARPPAGELFF. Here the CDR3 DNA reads TGTGCCAGACCCCCGGCCGGGGAGCTGTTTTTT.